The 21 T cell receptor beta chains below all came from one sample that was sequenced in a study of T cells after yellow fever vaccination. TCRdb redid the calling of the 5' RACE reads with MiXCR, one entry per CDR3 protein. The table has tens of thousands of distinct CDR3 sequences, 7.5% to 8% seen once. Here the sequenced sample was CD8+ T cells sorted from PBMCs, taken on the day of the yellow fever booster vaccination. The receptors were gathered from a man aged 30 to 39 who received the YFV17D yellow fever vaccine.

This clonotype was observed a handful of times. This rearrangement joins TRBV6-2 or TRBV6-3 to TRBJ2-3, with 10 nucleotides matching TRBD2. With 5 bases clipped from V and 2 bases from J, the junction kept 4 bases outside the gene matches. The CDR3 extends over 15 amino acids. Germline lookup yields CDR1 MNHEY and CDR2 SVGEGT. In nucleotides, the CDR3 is TGTGCCAGCAGTGAGCTAGCGGGGGACACAGATACGCAGTATTTT. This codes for CASSELAGDTDTQYF.

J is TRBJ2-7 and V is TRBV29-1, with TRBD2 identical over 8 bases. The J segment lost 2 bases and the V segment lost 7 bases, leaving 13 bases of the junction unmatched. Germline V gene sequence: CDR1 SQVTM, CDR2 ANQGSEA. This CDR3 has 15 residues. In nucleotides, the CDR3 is TGCAGCGGTGGATTAGCGGGAACTACACCCTACGAGCAGTACTTC. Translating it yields CSGGLAGTTPYEQYF.

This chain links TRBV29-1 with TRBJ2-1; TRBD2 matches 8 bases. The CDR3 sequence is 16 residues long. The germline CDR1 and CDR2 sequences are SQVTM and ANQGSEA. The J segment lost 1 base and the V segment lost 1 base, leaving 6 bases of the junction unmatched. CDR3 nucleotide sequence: TGCAGCGTTGAAGGGGCGGGAGGCAGATCCTACAATGAGCAGTTCTTC. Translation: CSVEGAGGRSYNEQFF.

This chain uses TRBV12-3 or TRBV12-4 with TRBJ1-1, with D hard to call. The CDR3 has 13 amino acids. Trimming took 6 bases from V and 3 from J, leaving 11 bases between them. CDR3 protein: CASSATVDTEAFF. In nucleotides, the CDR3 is TGTGCCAGCAGCGCTACAGTGGACACTGAAGCTTTCTTT.

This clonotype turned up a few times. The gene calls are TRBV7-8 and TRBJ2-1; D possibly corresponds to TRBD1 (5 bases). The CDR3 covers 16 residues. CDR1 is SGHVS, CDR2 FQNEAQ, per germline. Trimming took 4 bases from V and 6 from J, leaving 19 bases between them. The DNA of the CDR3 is TGTGCCAGCAGCTACACCGTCCTGGGGCTCTCCAATGAGCAGTTCTTC. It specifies CASSYTVLGLSNEQFF.

The CDR3 coding sequence is TGTGCCAGCACCGAACTAGCGAACGCGATCAATGAGCAGTTCTTC. Encoded protein: CASTELANAINEQFF. V usage is TRBV7-6 and J usage is TRBJ2-1; 7 nucleotides agree with TRBD2. Unmatched junction bases numbered 12, after V lost 7 bases and J lost 6 bases. Germline loops: CDR1 SGHVS, CDR2 FNYEAQ. The CDR3 contains 15 residues.

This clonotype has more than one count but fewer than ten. Here the CDR3 reads CATSGTSGAEQFF. For the CDR3, the DNA is TGTGCCACCTCCGGGACTAGCGGGGCTGAGCAGTTCTTC. The J gene is TRBJ2-1, the V gene TRBV19, with 13 bases fitting TRBD2. The germline gives CDR1 LNHDA, CDR2 SQIVND (reference sequence). The V segment lost 10 bases and the J segment 9 bases; nucleotides outside the gene matches: 6. This CDR3 region has 13 residues.

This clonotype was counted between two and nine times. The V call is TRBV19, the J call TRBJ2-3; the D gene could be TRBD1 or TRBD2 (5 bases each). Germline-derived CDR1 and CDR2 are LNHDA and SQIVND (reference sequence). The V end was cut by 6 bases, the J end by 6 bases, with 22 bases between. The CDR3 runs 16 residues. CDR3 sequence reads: CASSGLLVSRGDTQYF. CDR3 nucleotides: TGTGCCAGTAGCGGTCTGCTAGTGTCCCGGGGCGATACGCAGTATTTT.

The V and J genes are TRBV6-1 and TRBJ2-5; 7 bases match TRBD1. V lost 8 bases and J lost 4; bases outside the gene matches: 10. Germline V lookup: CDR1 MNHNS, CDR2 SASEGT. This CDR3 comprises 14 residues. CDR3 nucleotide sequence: TGTGCCAGCTGGTGGGACAGCTCTGGAGAGACCCAGTACTTC. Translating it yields CASWWDSSGETQYF.

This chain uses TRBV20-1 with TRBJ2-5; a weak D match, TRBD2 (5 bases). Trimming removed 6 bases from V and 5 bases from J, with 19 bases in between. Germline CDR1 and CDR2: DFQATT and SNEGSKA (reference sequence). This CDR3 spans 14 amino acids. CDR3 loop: CSALPLTIDETQYF. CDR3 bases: TGCAGTGCGCTTCCCCTGACTATTGATGAGACCCAGTACTTC.

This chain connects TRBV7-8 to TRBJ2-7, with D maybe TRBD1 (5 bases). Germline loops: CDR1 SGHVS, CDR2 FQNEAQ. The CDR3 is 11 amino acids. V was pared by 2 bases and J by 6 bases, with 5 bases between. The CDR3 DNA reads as TGTGCCAGCAGCTTAAGGGGCGAGCAGTACTTC. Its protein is CASSLRGEQYF.

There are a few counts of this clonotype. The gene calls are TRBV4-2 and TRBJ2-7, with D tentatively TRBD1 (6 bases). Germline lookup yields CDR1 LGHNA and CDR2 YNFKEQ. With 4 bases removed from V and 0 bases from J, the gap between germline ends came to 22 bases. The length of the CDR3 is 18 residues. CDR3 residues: CASSPPGAGARISYEQYF. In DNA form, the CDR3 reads TGTGCCAGCAGCCCTCCAGGGGCAGGGGCGCGTATCTCCTACGAGCAGTACTTC.

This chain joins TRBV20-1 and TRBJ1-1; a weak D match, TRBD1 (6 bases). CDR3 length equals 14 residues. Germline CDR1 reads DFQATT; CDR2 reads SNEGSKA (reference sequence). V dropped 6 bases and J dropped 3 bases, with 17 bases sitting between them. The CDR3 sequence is CSAPFEGDYTEAFF. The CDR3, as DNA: TGCAGTGCCCCGTTTGAGGGGGACTACACTGAAGCTTTCTTT.

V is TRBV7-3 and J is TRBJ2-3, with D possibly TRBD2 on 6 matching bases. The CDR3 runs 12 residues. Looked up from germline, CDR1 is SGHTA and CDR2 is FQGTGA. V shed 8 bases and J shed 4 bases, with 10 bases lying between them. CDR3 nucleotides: TGTGCCAGCGGGACTCCCTCAGATACGCAGTATTTT. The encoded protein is CASGTPSDTQYF.

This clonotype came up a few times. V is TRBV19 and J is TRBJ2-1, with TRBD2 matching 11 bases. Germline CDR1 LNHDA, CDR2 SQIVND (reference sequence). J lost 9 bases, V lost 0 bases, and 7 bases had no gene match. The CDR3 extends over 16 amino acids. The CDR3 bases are TGTGCCAGTAGTATAGATAGAATAGCGGGAGGGGGTGAGCAGTTCTTC. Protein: CASSIDRIAGGGEQFF.

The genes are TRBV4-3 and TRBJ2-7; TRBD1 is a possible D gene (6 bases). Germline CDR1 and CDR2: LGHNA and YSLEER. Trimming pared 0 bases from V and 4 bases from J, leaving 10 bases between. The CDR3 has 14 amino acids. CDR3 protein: CASSQDNREYEQYF. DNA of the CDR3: TGCGCCAGCAGCCAAGATAACAGGGAATACGAGCAGTACTTC.

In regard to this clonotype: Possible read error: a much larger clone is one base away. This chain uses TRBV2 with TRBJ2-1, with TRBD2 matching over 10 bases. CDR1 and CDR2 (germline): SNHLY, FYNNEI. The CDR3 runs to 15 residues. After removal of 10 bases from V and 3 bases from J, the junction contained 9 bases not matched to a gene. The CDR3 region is CAIKDGTSDYNEQFF. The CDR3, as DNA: TGTGCCATTAAGGATGGGACTAGCGACTACAATGAGCAGTTCTTC. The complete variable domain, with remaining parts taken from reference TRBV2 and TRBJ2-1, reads EPEVTQTPSHQVTQMGQEVILRCVPISNHLYFYWYRQILGQKVEFLVSFYNNEISEKSEIFDDQFSVERPDGSNFTLKIRSTKLEDSAMYFCAIKDGTSDYNEQFFGPGTRLTVL.

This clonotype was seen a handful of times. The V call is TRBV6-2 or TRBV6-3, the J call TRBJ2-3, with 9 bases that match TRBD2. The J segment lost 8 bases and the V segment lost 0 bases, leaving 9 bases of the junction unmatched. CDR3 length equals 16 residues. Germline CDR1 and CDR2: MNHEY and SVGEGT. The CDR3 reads CASSYSTSGGLVTQYF. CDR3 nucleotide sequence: TGTGCCAGCAGTTACTCGACTAGCGGAGGTTTAGTTACGCAGTATTTT.

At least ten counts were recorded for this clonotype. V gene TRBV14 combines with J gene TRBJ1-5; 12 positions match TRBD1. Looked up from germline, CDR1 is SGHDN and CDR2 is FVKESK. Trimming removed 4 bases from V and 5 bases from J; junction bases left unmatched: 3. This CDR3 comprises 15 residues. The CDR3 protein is CASSLRDRGHQPQHF. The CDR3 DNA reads TGTGCCAGCAGCCTCCGGGACAGGGGGCATCAGCCCCAGCATTTT.

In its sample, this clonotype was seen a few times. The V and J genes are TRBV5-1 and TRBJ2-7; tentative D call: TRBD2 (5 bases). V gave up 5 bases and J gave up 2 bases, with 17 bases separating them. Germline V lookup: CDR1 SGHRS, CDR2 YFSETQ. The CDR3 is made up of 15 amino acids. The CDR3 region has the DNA TGCGCCAGCAGACCCCTTGAGGGAAGGGCCTACGAGCAGTACTTC. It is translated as CASRPLEGRAYEQYF. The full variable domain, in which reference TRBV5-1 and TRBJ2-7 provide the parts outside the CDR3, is KAGVTQTPRYLIKTRGQQVTLSCSPISGHRSVSWYQQTPGQGLQFLFEYFSETQRNKGNFPGRFSGRQFSNSRSEMNVSTLELGDSALYLCASRPLEGRAYEQYFGPGTRLTVT.

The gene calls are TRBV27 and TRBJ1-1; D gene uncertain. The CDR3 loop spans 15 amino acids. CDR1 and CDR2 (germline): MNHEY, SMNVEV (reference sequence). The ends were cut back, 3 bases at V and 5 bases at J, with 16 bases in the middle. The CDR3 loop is CASSFFGREKTEAFF. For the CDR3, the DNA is TGTGCCAGCAGTTTTTTCGGTAGGGAGAAAACTGAAGCTTTCTTT.